This TCR beta chain was observed in a study of early T cells in non-severe SARS-CoV-2 infection. The protocol attached unique molecular identifiers to individual cDNA molecules. TCRdb used MiXCR to reprocess the 5' RACE reads, holding one entry per CDR3 protein. The repertoire has about 50,000 distinct CDR3 sequences, about a tenth of them found once; the top ten carry more than 13%. There are a few counts of this clonotype. The antigen is not known. Findings and caveats of the study: Matching results from VDJdb favored anti-spike CD8 responses, leaving private and CD4 specificities undetected.

Sequencing was performed on whole blood. The source of this sequence is an adult who was a healthcare worker with PCR-confirmed SARS-CoV-2 infection or an uninfected control (not recorded which).

The CDR3 bases are TGTGCCAGCAGTGTGACGGGGAGTGAGCAGTACTTC. Translation gives CASSVTGSEQYF. The gene calls are TRBV25-1 and TRBJ2-7; tentative D call: TRBD2 (5 bases). This CDR3 region has 12 residues. Germline assignment: CDR1 MGHDK and CDR2 SYGVNS. Trimming shortened V by 4 bases and J by 7 bases, and 11 bases separated the two germline ends.